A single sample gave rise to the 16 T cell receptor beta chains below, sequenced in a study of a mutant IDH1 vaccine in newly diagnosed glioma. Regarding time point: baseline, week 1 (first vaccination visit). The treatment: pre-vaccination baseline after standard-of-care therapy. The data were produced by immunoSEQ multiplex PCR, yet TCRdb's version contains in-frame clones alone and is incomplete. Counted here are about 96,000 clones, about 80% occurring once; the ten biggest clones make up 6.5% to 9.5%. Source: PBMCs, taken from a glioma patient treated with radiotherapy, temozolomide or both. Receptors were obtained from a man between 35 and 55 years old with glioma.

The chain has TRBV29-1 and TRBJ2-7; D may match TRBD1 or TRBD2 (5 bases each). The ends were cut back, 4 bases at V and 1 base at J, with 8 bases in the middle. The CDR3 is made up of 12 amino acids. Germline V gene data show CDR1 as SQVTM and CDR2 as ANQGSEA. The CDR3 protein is CSVGDGSYEQYF. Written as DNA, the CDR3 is TGCAGCGTTGGGGACGGATCCTACGAGCAGTACTTC.

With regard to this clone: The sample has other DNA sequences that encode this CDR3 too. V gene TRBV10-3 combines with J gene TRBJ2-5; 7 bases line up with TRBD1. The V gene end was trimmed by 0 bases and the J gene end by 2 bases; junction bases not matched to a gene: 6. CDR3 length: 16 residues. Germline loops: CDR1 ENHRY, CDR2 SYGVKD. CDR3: CAISESATGPQETQYF. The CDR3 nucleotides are TGTGCCATCAGTGAGTCGGCGACAGGGCCTCAAGAGACCCAGTACTTC.

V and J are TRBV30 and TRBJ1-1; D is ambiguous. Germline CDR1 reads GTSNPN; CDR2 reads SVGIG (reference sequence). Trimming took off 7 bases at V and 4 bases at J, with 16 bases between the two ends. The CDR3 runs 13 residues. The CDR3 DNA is TGTGCCTACTCCCCCCTCTACGCCACTGAAGCTTTCTTT. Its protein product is CAYSPLYATEAFF.

The CDR3, as DNA: TGTGCCAGTAGTATAGTTGACAGGCCGAACCGGAGAGGCTACACCTTC. It codes for CASSIVDRPNRRGYTF. The V gene is TRBV19, the J gene TRBJ1-2; TRBD1 is a possible D gene (6 bases). Per germline, CDR1 LNHDA and CDR2 SQIVND (reference sequence). The germline V and J ends were trimmed by 1 base and 8 bases, with 20 bases remaining between them. The length of the CDR3 is 16 residues.

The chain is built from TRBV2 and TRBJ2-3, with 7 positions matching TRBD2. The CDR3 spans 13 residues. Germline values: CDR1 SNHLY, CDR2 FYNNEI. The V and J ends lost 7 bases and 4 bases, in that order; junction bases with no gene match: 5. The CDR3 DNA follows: TGTGCCAGCAAGTACGGGGGGTCAGATACGCAGTATTTT. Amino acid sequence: CASKYGGSDTQYF.

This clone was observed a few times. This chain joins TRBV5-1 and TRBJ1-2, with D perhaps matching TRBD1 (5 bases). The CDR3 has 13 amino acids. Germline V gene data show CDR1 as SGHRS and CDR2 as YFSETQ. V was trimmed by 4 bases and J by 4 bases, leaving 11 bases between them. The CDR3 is CASSPRQRYGYTF. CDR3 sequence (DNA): TGCGCCAGCAGCCCACGACAGCGCTATGGCTACACCTTC.

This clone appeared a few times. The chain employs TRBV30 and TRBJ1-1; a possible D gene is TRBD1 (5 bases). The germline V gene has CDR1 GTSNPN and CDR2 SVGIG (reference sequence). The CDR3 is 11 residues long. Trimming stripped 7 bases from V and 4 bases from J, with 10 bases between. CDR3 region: CASSGGTEAFF. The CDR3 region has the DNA TGTGCCTCATCCGGGGGCACTGAAGCTTTCTTT.

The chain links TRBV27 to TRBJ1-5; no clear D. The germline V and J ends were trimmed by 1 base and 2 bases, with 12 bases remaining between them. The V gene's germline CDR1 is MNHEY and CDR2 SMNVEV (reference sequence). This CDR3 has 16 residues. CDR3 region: CASSLWAGPGNQPQHF. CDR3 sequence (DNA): TGTGCCAGCAGTTTATGGGCCGGGCCGGGCAATCAGCCCCAGCATTTT.

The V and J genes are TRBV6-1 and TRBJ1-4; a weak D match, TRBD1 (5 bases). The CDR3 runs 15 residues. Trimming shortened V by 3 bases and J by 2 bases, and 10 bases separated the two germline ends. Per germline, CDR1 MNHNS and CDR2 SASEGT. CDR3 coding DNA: TGTGCCAGCAGTGACCTCAGGGCCACTAATGAAAAACTGTTTTTT. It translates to CASSDLRATNEKLFF.

CDR3 nucleotides: TGCGCCAGCAGCTTAGGGCAGATTAATGAAAAACTGTTTTTT. Its protein product is CASSLGQINEKLFF. The chain carries TRBV5-1 and TRBJ1-4; D is ambiguous. The CDR3 consists of 14 residues. The germline V and J ends were trimmed by 2 bases and 4 bases, with 9 bases remaining between them. The germline CDR1 and CDR2 sequences are SGHRS and YFSETQ.

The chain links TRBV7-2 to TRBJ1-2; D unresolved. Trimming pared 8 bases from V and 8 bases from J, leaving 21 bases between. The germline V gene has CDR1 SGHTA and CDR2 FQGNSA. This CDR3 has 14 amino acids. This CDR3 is CASARTPQAPGYTF. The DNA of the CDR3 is TGTGCCAGCGCTCGGACCCCCCAAGCACCGGGCTACACCTTC.

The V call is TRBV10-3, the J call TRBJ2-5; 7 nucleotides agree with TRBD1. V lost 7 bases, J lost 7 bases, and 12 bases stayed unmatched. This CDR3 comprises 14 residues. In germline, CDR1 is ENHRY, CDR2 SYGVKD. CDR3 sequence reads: CAIKTQGGLGTQYF. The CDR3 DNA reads TGTGCCATCAAGACTCAAGGGGGCTTGGGGACCCAGTACTTC.

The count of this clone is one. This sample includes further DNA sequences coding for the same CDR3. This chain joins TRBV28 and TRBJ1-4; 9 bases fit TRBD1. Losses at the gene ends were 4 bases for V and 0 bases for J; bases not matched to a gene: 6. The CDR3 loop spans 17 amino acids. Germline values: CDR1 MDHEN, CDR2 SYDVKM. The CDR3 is CASSSDRGHPTNEKLFF. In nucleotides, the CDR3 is TGTGCCAGCAGTTCGGACAGGGGCCACCCAACTAATGAAAAACTGTTTTTT.

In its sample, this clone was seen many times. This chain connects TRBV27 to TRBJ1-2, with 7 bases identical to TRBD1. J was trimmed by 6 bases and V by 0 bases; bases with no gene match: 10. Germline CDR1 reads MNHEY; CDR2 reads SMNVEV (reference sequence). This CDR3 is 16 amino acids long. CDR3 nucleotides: TGTGCCAGCAGTTTATCGCCGATAGGGGGCTTCCATGGCTACACCTTC. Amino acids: CASSLSPIGGFHGYTF.

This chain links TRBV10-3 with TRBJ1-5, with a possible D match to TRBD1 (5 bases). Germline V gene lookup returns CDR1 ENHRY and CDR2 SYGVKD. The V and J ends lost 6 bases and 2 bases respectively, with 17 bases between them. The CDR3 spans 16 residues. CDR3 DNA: TGTGCCATCAGCCCCCGGGACTCCCAGGGCAATCAGCCCCAGCATTTT. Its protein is CAISPRDSQGNQPQHF.

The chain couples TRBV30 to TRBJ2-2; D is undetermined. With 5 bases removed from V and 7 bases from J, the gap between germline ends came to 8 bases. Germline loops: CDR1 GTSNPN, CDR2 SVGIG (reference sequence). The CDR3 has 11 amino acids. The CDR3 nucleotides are TGTGCCTGGTATTTCTACGGGGAGCTGTTTTTT. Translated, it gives CAWYFYGELFF.